This entry describes one T cell receptor (beta chain). This specimen comes from a study of blood T cell repertoires in COVID-19. Looking at the study overall: Acute-phase and convalescent COVID-19 samples originated in the United States, Italy and Spain.

Trimming cost V 0 bases and J 2 bases, with 7 bases left between them. This CDR3 has 15 amino acids. The germline V gene has CDR1 LNHNV and CDR2 YYDKDF (reference sequence). The protocol was immunoSEQ multiplex PCR, while the TCRdb copy is restricted to in-frame clones and leaves out a portion. The table records about 380,000 clones, around 90% of them present only once. The receptor comes from a woman under 30 who had recovered from COVID-19. The V gene is TRBV15, the J gene TRBJ2-2; D is perhaps TRBD2 (5 bases). Source material: PBMCs or T cells enriched from blood (not recorded which). CDR3 DNA sequence: TGTGCCACCAGCAGAGATCGGGGAAACACCGGGGAGCTGTTTTTT. This sequence encodes CATSRDRGNTGELFF.